One sample yielded the 13 T cell receptor beta chains listed below, sequenced in a study of T cell repertoires in cytomegalovirus infection. TCRdb itself ran the reads through MiXCR, one entry per CDR3 protein. The repertoire holds roughly 280,000 distinct CDR3 sequences, with around 20% as singletons. These receptors lack a known antigen. Specimen: cultured PBMCs, collected from culture after CMV antigen stimulation. The receptors were sampled from a human donor in good health (CMV status not recorded). Some clones in this sample may be carry-over from other donors' samples.

This clonotype was recorded a few times. The chain couples TRBV7-2 to TRBJ2-3; 7 bases map to TRBD1. The V segment lost 3 bases and the J segment 3 bases; nucleotides outside the gene matches: 9. Germline lookup yields CDR1 SGHTA and CDR2 FQGNSA. The CDR3 sequence is 16 residues long. CDR3 residues: CASSLLGQGVTDTQYF. DNA of the CDR3: TGTGCCAGCAGCTTGTTGGGCCAGGGGGTGACAGATACGCAGTATTTT.

The sample holds many counts of this clonotype. This sequence joins TRBV7-2 and TRBJ2-2; no clear D gene. Germline CDR1 SGHTA, CDR2 FQGNSA. Trimming left V 3 bases short and J 1 base short, with 15 bases between. The CDR3 totals 17 residues. The CDR3, as DNA: TGTGCCAGCAGCTTCCAATTGGCGTCCCTGAACACCGGGGAGCTGTTTTTT. Residues: CASSFQLASLNTGELFF.

The genes are TRBV6-2 or TRBV6-3 and TRBJ2-7; no clear D gene. Between the trimmed V and J ends, which lost 0 bases and 7 bases, there was a span of 7 bases. Germline CDR1 MNHEY, CDR2 SVGEGT. The CDR3 runs to 12 residues. This CDR3 reads CASSYSMGEQYF. Here the CDR3 DNA reads TGTGCCAGCAGTTACTCGATGGGGGAGCAGTACTTC.

Concerning this clonotype: A much larger clone is a single base away; this may be a read error. The V call is TRBV7-3, the J call TRBJ2-5, with TRBD2 as a possible D gene (7 bases). Germline V gene data show CDR1 as SGHTA and CDR2 as FQGTGA. Trimming removed 4 bases at V and 7 bases at J, with 22 bases between. The length of the CDR3 is 16 residues. CDR3 region: CASSSRGGGGGGTQYF. CDR3 in DNA: TGTGCCAGCAGCTCCCGAGGGGGAGGGGGGGGGGGGACCCAGTACTTC.

This clonotype was detected ten times or more. The genes are TRBV24-1 and TRBJ2-1, with TRBD2 identical over 14 bases. This CDR3 has 17 residues. The germline V gene has CDR1 KGHDR and CDR2 SFDVKD. V lost 3 bases and J lost 7; bases outside the gene matches: 7. The CDR3 DNA sequence: TGTGCCACCAGTGATCTATTGACTAGCGGGAGGGCTAATGAGCAGTTCTTC. This encodes CATSDLLTSGRANEQFF.

This clonotype has ten or more counts. The V call is TRBV7-2, the J call TRBJ1-5, with unresolved D. V was trimmed by 1 base and J by 3 bases, leaving 7 bases between them. The V gene's germline CDR1 is SGHTA and CDR2 FQGNSA. There are 14 residues in the CDR3. For the CDR3, the DNA is TGTGCCAGCAGCTTAGACACCCTCAATCAGCCCCAGCATTTT. As protein: CASSLDTLNQPQHF.

In its sample, this clonotype was seen a few times. V gene TRBV20-1 combines with J gene TRBJ1-1; maybe TRBD1 (5 bases). CDR1 is DFQATT and CDR2 is SNEGSKA in the germline V gene (reference sequence). Trimming took off 4 bases at V and 1 base at J, with 13 bases between the two ends. The CDR3 runs 14 residues. The CDR3 DNA follows: TGCAGTGCTAAACTCACAAGGGGGAACACTGAAGCTTTCTTT. As protein: CSAKLTRGNTEAFF.

The chain is built from TRBV23-1 and TRBJ2-7, with D tentatively TRBD2 (6 bases). TRBV23-1 has ORF status, its function being uncertain. With 0 bases removed from V and 0 bases from J, the gap between germline ends came to 12 bases. The CDR3 totals 16 residues. The chain's CDR3 is CASSQSRGSPSYEQYF. For the CDR3, the DNA is TGCGCCAGCAGTCAATCGCGGGGCAGCCCCTCCTACGAGCAGTACTTC.

The J gene is TRBJ2-1, the V gene TRBV12-3 or TRBV12-4, with D possibly being TRBD1 (6 bases). This CDR3 region has 15 residues. Trimming removed 1 base from V and 5 bases from J, with 12 bases in between. DNA for the CDR3: TGTGCCAGCAGTTTAGGGCAGGGGTTAAACAATGAGCAGTTCTTC. It specifies CASSLGQGLNNEQFF.

This clonotype was counted a few times. The V gene is TRBV10-3, the J gene TRBJ1-5, with TRBD1 identical over 11 bases. Trimming took 10 bases from V and 5 from J; bases not matched to a gene: 7. The CDR3 totals 14 residues. CDR1 and CDR2 from the germline V gene are ENHRY and SYGVKD. The CDR3 nucleotides are TGTGCCAGCCGCCGGGACAGGGGGTATCAGCCCCAGCATTTT. Translated: CASRRDRGYQPQHF.

The sample holds a few counts of this clonotype. The rearrangement uses TRBV4-1 and TRBJ1-2; D call uncertain. Trimming took off 1 base at V and 4 bases at J, with 13 bases between the two ends. The germline gives CDR1 MGHRA, CDR2 YSYEKL. This CDR3 comprises 15 residues. The CDR3: CASSQAGSIGYGYTF. In DNA, the CDR3 is TGCGCCAGCAGCCAAGCCGGGTCCATCGGCTATGGCTACACCTTC.

This clonotype was observed a few times. This chain uses TRBV19 with TRBJ1-1; 7 bases fit TRBD1. The CDR3 length is 14 residues. After removal of 5 bases from V and 1 base from J, the junction contained 4 bases not matched to a gene. Germline V gene lookup returns CDR1 LNHDA and CDR2 SQIVND (reference sequence). CDR3 sequence reads: CASSAHRGNTEAFF. For the CDR3, the DNA is TGTGCCAGTAGTGCCCACAGGGGGAACACTGAAGCTTTCTTT.

This clonotype was counted at least ten times. V is TRBV7-9 and J is TRBJ1-5, with D unclear. Looked up from germline, CDR1 is SEHNR and CDR2 is FQNEAQ (reference sequence). V lost 1 base, J lost 5 bases, and 6 bases lay in between. The CDR3 length is 13 residues. DNA for the CDR3: TGTGCCAGCAGCTTAGGATATGATCAGCCCCAGCATTTT. Amino acids: CASSLGYDQPQHF.